This T cell receptor beta chain was recovered during a study of cytomegalovirus exposure and HLA in healthy donors. Findings of the study overall: In a later analysis, TCR beta V- and J-gene trimming was associated with a missense DCLRE1C variant. In an earlier analysis, productive rearrangement rates for most beta V segments clustered near 87% or 30%.

Of note for this clone: The antigen remains unidentified.

PCR used 60 Vbeta primers and 13 Jbeta primers. Profiling relied on immunoSEQ multiplex PCR, and the TCRdb table lists in-frame clones only, not all of them. This sample's table reports approximately 140,000 clones. The CDR3 consists of 16 residues. Unmatched junction bases numbered 10, after V lost 5 bases and J lost 6 bases. The V gene's germline CDR1 is SGHTA and CDR2 FQGTGA. The chain uses TRBV7-3 and TRBJ2-2; TRBD2 matches 9 bases. This sequence was found in a woman in her forties in good health and CMV-seronegative. Sequencing used PBMCs. CDR3 sequence (DNA): TGTGCCAGCAGCCTCACGACCAGCGGGGGGCCCGGGGAGCTGTTTTTT. It is translated as CASSLTTSGGPGELFF.